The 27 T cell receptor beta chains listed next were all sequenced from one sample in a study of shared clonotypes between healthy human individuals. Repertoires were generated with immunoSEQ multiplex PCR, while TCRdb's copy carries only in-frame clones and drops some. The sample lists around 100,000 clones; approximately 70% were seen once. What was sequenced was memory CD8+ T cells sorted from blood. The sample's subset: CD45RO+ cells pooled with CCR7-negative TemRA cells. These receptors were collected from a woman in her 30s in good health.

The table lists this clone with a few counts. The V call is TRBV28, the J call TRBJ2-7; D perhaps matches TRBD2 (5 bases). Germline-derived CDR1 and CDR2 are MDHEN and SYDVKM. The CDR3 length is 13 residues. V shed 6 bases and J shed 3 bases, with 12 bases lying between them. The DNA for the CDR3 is TGTGCCAGCAGCCTAACTAGTTTCTACGAGCAGTACTTC. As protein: CASSLTSFYEQYF.

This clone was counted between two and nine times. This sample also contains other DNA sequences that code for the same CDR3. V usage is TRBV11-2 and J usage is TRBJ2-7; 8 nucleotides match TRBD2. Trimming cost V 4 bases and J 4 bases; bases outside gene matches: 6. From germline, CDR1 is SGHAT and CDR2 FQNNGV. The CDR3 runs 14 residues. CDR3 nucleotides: TGTGCCAGCAGCTCTGCGGGAGGTGGGTACGAGCAGTACTTC. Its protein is CASSSAGGGYEQYF.

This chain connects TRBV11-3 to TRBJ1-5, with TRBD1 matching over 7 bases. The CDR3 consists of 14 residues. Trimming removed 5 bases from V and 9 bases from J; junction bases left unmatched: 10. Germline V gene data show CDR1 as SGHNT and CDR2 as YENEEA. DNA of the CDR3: TGTGCCAGCAGCCCTGACAGGGAATCGCGGCCCCAGCATTTT. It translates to CASSPDRESRPQHF.

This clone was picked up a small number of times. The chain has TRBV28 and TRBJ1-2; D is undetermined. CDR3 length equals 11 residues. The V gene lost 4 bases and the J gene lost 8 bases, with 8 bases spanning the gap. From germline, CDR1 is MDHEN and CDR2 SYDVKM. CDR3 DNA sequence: TGTGCCAGCAGTTACTTCGAGGGCTACACCTTC. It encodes CASSYFEGYTF.

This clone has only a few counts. CDR3 coding DNA: TGTGCCAGCAGTCACCTAGCGGGAGCCGGCAATGAGCAGTTCTTC. This sequence encodes CASSHLAGAGNEQFF. The chain carries TRBV6-1 and TRBJ2-1, with 10 bases identical to TRBD2. J lost 6 bases, V lost 5 bases, and 7 bases had no gene match. The CDR3 loop spans 15 amino acids. Germline V gene data show CDR1 as MNHNS and CDR2 as SASEGT.

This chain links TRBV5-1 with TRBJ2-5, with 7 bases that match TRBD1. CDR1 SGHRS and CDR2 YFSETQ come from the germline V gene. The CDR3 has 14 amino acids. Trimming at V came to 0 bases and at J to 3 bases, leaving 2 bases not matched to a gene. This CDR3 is CASSLVDRKETQYF. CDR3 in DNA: TGCGCCAGCAGCTTGGTGGACAGGAAAGAGACCCAGTACTTC.

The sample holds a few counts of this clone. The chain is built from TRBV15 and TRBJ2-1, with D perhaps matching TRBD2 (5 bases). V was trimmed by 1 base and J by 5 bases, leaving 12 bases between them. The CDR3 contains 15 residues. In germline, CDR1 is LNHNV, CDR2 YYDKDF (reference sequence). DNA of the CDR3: TGTGCCACCAGCAGAGTCCCGGGATTAAACAATGAGCAGTTCTTC. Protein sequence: CATSRVPGLNNEQFF. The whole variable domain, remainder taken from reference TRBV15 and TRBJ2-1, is DAMVIQNPRYQVTQFGKPVTLSCSQTLNHNVMYWYQQKSSQAPKLLFHYYDKDFNNEADTPDNFQSRRPNTSFCFLDIRSPGLGDTAMYLCATSRVPGLNNEQFFGPGTRLTVL.

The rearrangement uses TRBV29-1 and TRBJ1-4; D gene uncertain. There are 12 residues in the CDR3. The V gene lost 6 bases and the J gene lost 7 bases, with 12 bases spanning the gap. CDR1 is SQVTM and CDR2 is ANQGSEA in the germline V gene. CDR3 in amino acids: CSVRDLSEKLFF. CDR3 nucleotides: TGCAGCGTCCGGGATTTGAGTGAAAAACTGTTTTTT. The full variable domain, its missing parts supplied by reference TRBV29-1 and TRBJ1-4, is SAVISQKPSRDICQRGTSLTIQCQVDSQVTMMFWYRQQPGQSLTLIATANQGSEATYESGFVIDKFPISRPNLTFSTLTVSNMSPEDSSIYLCSVRDLSEKLFFGSGTQLSVL.

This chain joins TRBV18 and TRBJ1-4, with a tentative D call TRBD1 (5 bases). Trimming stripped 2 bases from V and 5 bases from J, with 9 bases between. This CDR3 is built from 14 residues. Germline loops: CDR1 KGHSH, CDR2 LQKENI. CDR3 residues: CASSPSGTNEKLFF. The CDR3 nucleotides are TGTGCCAGCTCACCATCAGGGACCAATGAAAAACTGTTTTTT.

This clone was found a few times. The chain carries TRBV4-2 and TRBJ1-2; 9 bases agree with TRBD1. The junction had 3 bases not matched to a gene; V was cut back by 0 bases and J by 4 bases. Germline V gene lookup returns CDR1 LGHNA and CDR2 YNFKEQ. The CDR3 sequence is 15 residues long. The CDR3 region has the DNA TGTGCCAGCAGCCAAGATAGGACAGGGGCCTATGGCTACACCTTC. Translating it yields CASSQDRTGAYGYTF.

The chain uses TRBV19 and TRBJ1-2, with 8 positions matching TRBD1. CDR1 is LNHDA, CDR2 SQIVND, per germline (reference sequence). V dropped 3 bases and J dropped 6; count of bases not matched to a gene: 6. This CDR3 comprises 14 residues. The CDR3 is CASSIWTGTDGYTF. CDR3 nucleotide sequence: TGTGCCAGTAGTATCTGGACAGGGACCGATGGCTACACCTTC.

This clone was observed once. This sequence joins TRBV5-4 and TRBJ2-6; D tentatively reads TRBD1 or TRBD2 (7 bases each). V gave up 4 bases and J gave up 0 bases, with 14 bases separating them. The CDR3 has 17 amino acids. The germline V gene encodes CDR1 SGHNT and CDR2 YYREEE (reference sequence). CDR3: CASSQTGRDSGANVLTF. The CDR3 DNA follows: TGTGCCAGCAGCCAGACAGGGAGGGACTCTGGGGCCAACGTCCTGACTTTC.

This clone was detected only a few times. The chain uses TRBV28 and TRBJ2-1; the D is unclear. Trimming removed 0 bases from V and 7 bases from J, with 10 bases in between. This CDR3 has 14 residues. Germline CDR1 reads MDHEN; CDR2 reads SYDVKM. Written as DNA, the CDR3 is TGTGCCAGCAGTTTATGGGTAATTTCAAATGAGCAGTTCTTC. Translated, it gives CASSLWVISNEQFF.

CDR3 amino acids: CASSLTIGDMGQPQHF. The CDR3, as DNA: TGTGCCAGCAGCTTGACAATCGGGGACATGGGTCAGCCCCAGCATTTT. The V and J genes are TRBV7-9 and TRBJ1-5; D perhaps matches TRBD1 (6 bases). Trimming pared 3 bases from V and 6 bases from J, leaving 18 bases between. The CDR3 runs 16 residues. Looked up from germline, CDR1 is SEHNR and CDR2 is FQNEAQ (reference sequence).

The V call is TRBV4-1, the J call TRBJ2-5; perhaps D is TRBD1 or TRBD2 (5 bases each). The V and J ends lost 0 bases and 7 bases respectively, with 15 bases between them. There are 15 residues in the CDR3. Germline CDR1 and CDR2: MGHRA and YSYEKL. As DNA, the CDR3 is TGCGCCAGCAGCCAAGAGACAGCGGTCGCGGGGACCCAGTACTTC. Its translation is CASSQETAVAGTQYF.

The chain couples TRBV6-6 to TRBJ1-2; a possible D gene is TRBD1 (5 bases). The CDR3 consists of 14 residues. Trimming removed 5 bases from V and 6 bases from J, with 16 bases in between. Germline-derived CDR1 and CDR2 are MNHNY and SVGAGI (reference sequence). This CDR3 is CASSESDSADGYTF. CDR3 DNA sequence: TGTGCCAGCAGTGAGTCCGACAGCGCTGATGGCTACACCTTC.

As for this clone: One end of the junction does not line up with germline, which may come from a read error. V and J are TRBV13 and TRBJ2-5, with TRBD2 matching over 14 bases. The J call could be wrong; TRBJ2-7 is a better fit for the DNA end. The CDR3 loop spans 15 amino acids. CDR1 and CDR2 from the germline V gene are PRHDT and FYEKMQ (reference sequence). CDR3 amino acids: CASSIGTSGSSEQYF. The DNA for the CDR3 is TGTGCCAGCAGCATAGGGACTAGCGGGAGTTCCGAGCAGTACTTC.

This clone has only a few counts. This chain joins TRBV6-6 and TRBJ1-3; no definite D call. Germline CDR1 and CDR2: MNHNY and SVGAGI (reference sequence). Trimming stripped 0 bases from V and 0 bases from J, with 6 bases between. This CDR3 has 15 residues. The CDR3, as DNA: TGTGCCAGCAGTTACTCGTACAGCTCTGGAAACACCATATATTTT. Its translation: CASSYSYSSGNTIYF.

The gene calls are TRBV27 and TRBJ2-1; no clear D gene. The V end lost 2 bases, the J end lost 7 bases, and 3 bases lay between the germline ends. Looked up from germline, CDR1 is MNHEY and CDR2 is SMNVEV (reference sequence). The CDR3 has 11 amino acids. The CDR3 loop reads CASSLGNEQFF. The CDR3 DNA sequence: TGTGCCAGCAGTTTAGGGAATGAGCAGTTCTTC.

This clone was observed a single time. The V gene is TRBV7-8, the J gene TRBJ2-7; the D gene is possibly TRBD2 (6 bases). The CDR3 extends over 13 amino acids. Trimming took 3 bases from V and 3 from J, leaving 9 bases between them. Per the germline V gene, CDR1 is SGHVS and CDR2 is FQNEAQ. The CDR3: CASSFGEDYEQYF. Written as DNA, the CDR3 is TGTGCCAGCAGCTTTGGGGAGGACTACGAGCAGTACTTC. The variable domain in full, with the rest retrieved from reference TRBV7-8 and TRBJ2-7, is GAGVSQSPRYKVAKRGQDVALRCDPISGHVSLFWYQQALGQGPEFLTYFQNEAQLDKSGLPSDRFFAERPEGSVSTLKIQRTQQEDSAVYLCASSFGEDYEQYFGPGTRLTVT.

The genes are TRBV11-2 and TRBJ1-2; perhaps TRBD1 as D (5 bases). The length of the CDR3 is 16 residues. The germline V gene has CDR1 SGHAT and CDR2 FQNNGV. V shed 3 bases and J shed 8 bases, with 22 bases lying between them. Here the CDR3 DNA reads TGTGCCAGCAGCTTGTCCCCCCTGGGGGAAGGGGAGGGCTACACCTTC. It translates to CASSLSPLGEGEGYTF.

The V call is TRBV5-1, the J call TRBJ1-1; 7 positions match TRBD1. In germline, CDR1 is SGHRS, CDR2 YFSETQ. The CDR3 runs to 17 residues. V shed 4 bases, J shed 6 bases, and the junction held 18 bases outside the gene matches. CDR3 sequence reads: CASSVGRGYSGTAEAFF. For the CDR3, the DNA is TGCGCCAGCAGCGTGGGCCGTGGCTACTCCGGGACAGCTGAAGCTTTCTTT.

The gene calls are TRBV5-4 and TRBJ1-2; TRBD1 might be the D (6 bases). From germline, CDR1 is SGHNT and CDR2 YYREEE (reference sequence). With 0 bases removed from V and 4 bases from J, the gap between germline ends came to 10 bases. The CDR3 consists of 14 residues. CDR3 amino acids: CASSLVGQSYGYTF. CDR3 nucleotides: TGTGCCAGCAGCTTGGTTGGACAGAGCTATGGCTACACCTTC.

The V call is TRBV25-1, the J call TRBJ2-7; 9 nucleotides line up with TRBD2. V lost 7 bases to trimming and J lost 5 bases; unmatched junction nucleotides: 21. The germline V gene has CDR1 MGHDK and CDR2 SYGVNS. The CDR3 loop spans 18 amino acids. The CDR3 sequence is CASTPPPPVASGMNEQYF. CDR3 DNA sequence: TGTGCCAGCACCCCCCCTCCCCCAGTGGCTAGCGGGATGAACGAGCAGTACTTC.

CDR3 region: CASRASTSGINEQYF. The CDR3 DNA reads TGTGCCAGCAGGGCCTCGACTAGCGGGATAAACGAGCAGTACTTC. The rearrangement joins TRBV27 to TRBJ2-7; 11 nucleotides align to TRBD2. The V and J ends lost 6 bases and 5 bases, in that order; junction bases with no gene match: 9. This CDR3 has 15 residues. Germline V lookup: CDR1 MNHEY, CDR2 SMNVEV (reference sequence).

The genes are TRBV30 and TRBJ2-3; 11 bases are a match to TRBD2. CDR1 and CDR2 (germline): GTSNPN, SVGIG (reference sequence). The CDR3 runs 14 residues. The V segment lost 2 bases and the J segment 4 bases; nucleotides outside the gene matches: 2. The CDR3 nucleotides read TGTGCCTGGAGTTTAGCGGGAGGGGCAGATACGCAGTATTTT. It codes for CAWSLAGGADTQYF.

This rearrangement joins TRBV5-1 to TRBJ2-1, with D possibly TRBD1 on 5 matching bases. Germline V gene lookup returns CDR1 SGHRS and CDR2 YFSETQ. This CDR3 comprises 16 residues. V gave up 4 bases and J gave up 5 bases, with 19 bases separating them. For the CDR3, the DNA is TGCGCCAGCAGCCTGGAAGGGGTGCTCCCTGACAATGAGCAGTTCTTC. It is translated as CASSLEGVLPDNEQFF.